Each of the 27 T cell receptor beta chains below was sequenced from the same sample in a study of CD8 T cells in Susac syndrome. The RNA, roughly 0.45 to 1 ug, was put through reverse transcription using random hexamers. TCRdb re-analysed the immunoSEQ multiplex PCR reads in MiXCR, keeping a single row per CDR3 protein. Of hundreds of thousands of distinct CDR3 sequences listed, roughly 85% were seen once; the top ten hold approximately 0.2%. The sequencing sample was made of CD8+ T cells from PBMCs. These receptors originate from a human donor with multiple sclerosis.

The V call is TRBV7-9, the J call TRBJ1-4; D is perhaps TRBD1 (5 bases). V dropped 4 bases and J dropped 8 bases, with 14 bases sitting between them. The V gene's germline CDR1 is SEHNR and CDR2 FQNEAQ (reference sequence). The CDR3 is 14 residues long. The CDR3, as DNA: TGTGCCAGCAGCTCCCAGGGTCACCAGGAAAAACTGTTTTTT. This translates into CASSSQGHQEKLFF.

The V and J genes are TRBV19 and TRBJ1-3; no definite D call. Per the germline V gene, CDR1 is LNHDA and CDR2 is SQIVND (reference sequence). The CDR3 is made up of 14 amino acids. Trimming cost V 1 base and J 0 bases, with 4 bases left between them. This CDR3 reads CASSIANSGNTIYF. The CDR3 region has the DNA TGTGCCAGTAGTATAGCCAACTCTGGAAACACCATATATTTT.

This chain joins TRBV19 and TRBJ2-7, with TRBD2 matching over 8 bases. Germline-derived CDR1 and CDR2 are LNHDA and SQIVND (reference sequence). The CDR3 contains 14 residues. With 3 bases clipped from V and 5 bases from J, the junction kept 6 bases outside the gene matches. CDR3 amino acids: CASSIAGGPNEQYF. CDR3 bases: TGTGCCAGTAGTATCGCGGGAGGCCCTAACGAGCAGTACTTC.

With respect to this clonotype: One junction end disagrees with the germline gene, perhaps due to a read error. The chain links TRBV7-9 to TRBJ1-1; a weak D match, TRBD1 (5 bases). The CDR3 totals 15 residues. Germline values: CDR1 SEHNR, CDR2 FQNEAQ (reference sequence). CDR3 in amino acids: CASSFTIQRGTEASF. CDR3 DNA sequence: TGTGCCAGCAGCTTTACGATCCAGAGGGGCACTGAAGCTTCCTTT.

V and J are TRBV12-3 or TRBV12-4 and TRBJ2-3; possibly TRBD1 or TRBD2 for D (5 bases each). Trimming took 9 bases from V and 2 from J, leaving 18 bases between them. CDR3 length equals 15 residues. CDR3 in amino acids: CASHRGAGATDTQYF. CDR3 bases: TGTGCCAGTCATAGGGGTGCGGGCGCCACAGATACGCAGTATTTT.

This chain links TRBV4-1 with TRBJ1-5, with a weak D call TRBD1 (6 bases). The CDR3 is made up of 17 amino acids. Trimming took 1 base from V and 1 from J, leaving 14 bases between them. CDR1 is MGHRA and CDR2 is YSYEKL in the germline V gene. The CDR3 region is CASSQGPTGTSNQPQHF. CDR3 DNA sequence: TGCGCCAGCAGCCAAGGCCCCACAGGGACCAGCAATCAGCCCCAGCATTTT.

The chain joins TRBV11-2 to TRBJ2-7, with D possibly matching TRBD1 (5 bases). This CDR3 is 16 amino acids long. Germline lookup yields CDR1 SGHAT and CDR2 FQNNGV. The V end was cut by 5 bases, the J end by 0 bases, with 17 bases between. CDR3 region: CASSLLGQGSSYEQYF. In DNA, the CDR3 is TGTGCCAGCAGCCTACTCGGGCAGGGAAGCTCCTACGAGCAGTACTTC.

The rearrangement links TRBV2 to TRBJ2-2; D gene ambiguous. Trimming pared 7 bases from V and 7 bases from J, leaving 13 bases between. Germline V lookup: CDR1 SNHLY, CDR2 FYNNEI. The CDR3 runs 13 residues. In nucleotides, the CDR3 is TGTGCCAGCATTTGGACCGAGGTCGGGGAGCTGTTTTTT. Translating gives CASIWTEVGELFF.

In the case of this clonotype: A read error may account for a junction end that differs from germline. The chain recombines TRBV29-1 with TRBJ1-1; no firm D call. Germline V gives CDR1 SQVTM, CDR2 ANQGSEA. The CDR3 consists of 12 residues. The CDR3 loop is CSAGIMNTEASF. CDR3 coding DNA: TGCAGCGCTGGTATCATGAACACTGAAGCTTCCTTT.

This clonotype was counted a few times. The chain has TRBV19 and TRBJ2-2; 8 positions agree with TRBD2. The length of the CDR3 is 15 residues. The junction had 8 bases not matched to a gene; V was cut back by 7 bases and J by 4 bases. Germline V CDR1 and CDR2: LNHDA, SQIVND (reference sequence). CDR3 amino acids: CASTLMSGGTGELFF. CDR3 coding DNA: TGTGCCAGTACCCTGATGAGCGGGGGCACCGGGGAGCTGTTTTTT.

This chain connects TRBV6-7 to TRBJ2-7; 7 nucleotides match TRBD2. TRBV6-7 is an open reading frame, and its role is uncertain. V gave up 8 bases and J gave up 3 bases; unmatched junction bases: 4. There are 12 residues in the CDR3. CDR3 in amino acids: CASGGRVYEQYF. DNA of the CDR3: TGTGCCAGCGGCGGGAGAGTCTACGAGCAGTACTTC.

The chain has TRBV5-5 and TRBJ1-5, with 8 bases matching TRBD1. J lost 3 bases, V lost 3 bases, and 11 bases had no gene match. Germline CDR1 and CDR2: SGHKS and YYEKEE (reference sequence). The CDR3 extends over 17 amino acids. The CDR3 loop is CASSSVGTGGNNQPQHF. In nucleotides, the CDR3 is TGTGCCAGCAGCTCCGTGGGAACAGGGGGAAACAATCAGCCCCAGCATTTT.

The rearrangement joins TRBV20-1 to TRBJ2-1, with 10 bases lining up with TRBD2. V shed 3 bases, J shed 4 bases, and the junction held 6 bases outside the gene matches. The germline CDR1 and CDR2 sequences are DFQATT and SNEGSKA (reference sequence). The length of the CDR3 is 15 residues. For the CDR3, the DNA is TGCAGTGCTAGGCCGGGACTAGCGAGTTACAATGAGCAGTTCTTC. It yields the protein CSARPGLASYNEQFF.

The chain uses TRBV28 and TRBJ1-1; no firm D call. This CDR3 is built from 16 residues. Germline loops: CDR1 MDHEN, CDR2 SYDVKM. Trimming cost V 2 bases and J 4 bases, with 17 bases left between them. Here the CDR3 DNA reads TGTGCCAGCAGTTTAAATCCCCGGGAAAGATTCACTGAAGCTTTCTTT. Translating gives CASSLNPRERFTEAFF.

As DNA, the CDR3 is TGCGCCAGCAGCCTCGCCGGGACTAGCGGGAGAGTACGCACCGGGGAGCTGTTTTTT. Translation gives CASSLAGTSGRVRTGELFF. The rearrangement links TRBV5-1 to TRBJ2-2; the match to TRBD2 covers 14 bases. The ends lost 4 bases at V and 4 bases at J; junction bases unmatched: 12. The V gene's germline CDR1 is SGHRS and CDR2 YFSETQ. This CDR3 spans 19 amino acids.

The genes are TRBV6-2 or TRBV6-3 and TRBJ2-7; 8 nucleotides agree with TRBD2. There are 15 residues in the CDR3. Germline V gene lookup returns CDR1 MNHEY and CDR2 SVGEGT. The ends lost 0 bases at V and 5 bases at J; junction bases unmatched: 6. The CDR3 sequence: CASSYSGGRIHEQYF. CDR3 in DNA: TGTGCCAGCAGTTACTCAGGCGGGAGGATCCACGAGCAGTACTTC.

This clonotype was seen only once. V usage is TRBV19 and J usage is TRBJ2-1; D remains ambiguous. CDR1 is LNHDA and CDR2 is SQIVND in the germline V gene (reference sequence). The CDR3 consists of 14 residues. The V end was cut by 8 bases, the J end by 0 bases, with 11 bases between. The CDR3 DNA reads as TGTGCCAGTCGGGCCGTCCTCTCCTACAATGAGCAGTTCTTC. It encodes CASRAVLSYNEQFF. Full variable domain (missing parts from reference TRBV19 and TRBJ2-1): DGGITQSPKYLFRKEGQNVTLSCEQNLNHDAMYWYRQDPGQGLRLIYYSQIVNDFQKGDIAEGYSVSREKKESFPLTVTSAQKNPTAFYLCASRAVLSYNEQFFGPGTRLTVL.

The rearrangement links TRBV7-9 to TRBJ1-2, with D perhaps TRBD1 (5 bases). This CDR3 region has 11 residues. Looked up from germline, CDR1 is SEHNR and CDR2 is FQNEAQ (reference sequence). CDR3 sequence: CAVGDSYGYTF. As DNA, the CDR3 is TGTGCTGTAGGGGATTCCTATGGCTACACCTTC. The variable domain in full, with the rest retrieved from reference TRBV7-9 and TRBJ1-2, is DTGVSQNPRHKITKRGQNVTFRCDPISEHNRLYWYRQTLGQGPEFLTYFQNEAQLEKSRLLSDRFSAERPKGSFSTLEIQRTEQGDSAMYLCAVGDSYGYTFGSGTRLTVV.

The rearrangement links TRBV5-6 to TRBJ1-3, with D perhaps TRBD1 (5 bases). Germline CDR1 is SGHDT and CDR2 is YYEEEE. V dropped 4 bases and J dropped 0 bases, with 17 bases sitting between them. The CDR3 has 17 residues. The CDR3: CASSGYVTDLSGNTIYF. The CDR3 nucleotides read TGTGCCAGCAGCGGCTATGTGACAGACCTCTCTGGAAACACCATATATTTT.

In this sample, this clonotype turned up once. CDR3 DNA: TGTGCCACTCGACTAGCGGGACGGAATGAGCAGTTCTTC. It codes for CATRLAGRNEQFF. The genes are TRBV19 and TRBJ2-1, with 11 bases fitting TRBD2. The CDR3 length is 13 residues. With V trimmed by 10 bases and J by 7 bases, 6 bases remained unmatched. Germline CDR1 is LNHDA and CDR2 is SQIVND (reference sequence).

V gene TRBV19 combines with J gene TRBJ2-7; 12 bases are a match to TRBD1. Germline loops: CDR1 LNHDA, CDR2 SQIVND (reference sequence). The V and J ends lost 1 base and 5 bases, in that order; junction bases with no gene match: 3. The CDR3 spans 15 residues. The CDR3 spells CASSIVGTGGDEQYF. The CDR3 coding sequence is TGTGCCAGTAGTATAGTTGGGACAGGGGGCGACGAGCAGTACTTC.

The table lists this clonotype with a few counts. The chain combines TRBV13 with TRBJ2-7; D gene ambiguous. Per germline, CDR1 PRHDT and CDR2 FYEKMQ (reference sequence). The CDR3 runs 13 residues. With 5 bases removed from V and 2 bases from J, the gap between germline ends came to 10 bases. Here the CDR3 reads CASSPSYTYEQYF. CDR3 bases: TGTGCCAGCAGCCCCTCCTATACCTACGAGCAGTACTTC.

This chain links TRBV4-1 with TRBJ2-7; tentative D call: TRBD1 (6 bases). V was pared by 2 bases and J by 3 bases, with 17 bases between. From germline, CDR1 is MGHRA and CDR2 YSYEKL. The CDR3 consists of 16 residues. As DNA, the CDR3 is TGCGCCAGCAGCCAAACTGGACAGCCTACGGGCTACGAGCAGTACTTC. Encoded protein: CASSQTGQPTGYEQYF.

CDR3 loop: CAWRQRLSYEQYF. As DNA, the CDR3 is TGTGCCTGGAGACAAAGATTATCCTACGAGCAGTACTTC. The chain combines TRBV30 with TRBJ2-7; no firm D call. The CDR3 spans 13 residues. With 3 bases removed from V and 1 base from J, the gap between germline ends came to 10 bases. Germline CDR1 and CDR2: GTSNPN and SVGIG (reference sequence). Drawing the rest from reference TRBV30 and TRBJ2-7, the complete variable domain is SQTIHQWPATLVQPVGSPLSLECTVEGTSNPNLYWYRQAAGRGLQLLFYSVGIGQISSEVPQNLSASRPQDRQFILSSKKLLLSDSGFYLCAWRQRLSYEQYFGPGTRLTVT.

The chain has TRBV20-1 and TRBJ1-5; D is undetermined. CDR3 length: 15 amino acids. V was pared by 1 base and J by 0 bases, with 10 bases between. Germline CDR1 DFQATT, CDR2 SNEGSKA (reference sequence). As DNA, the CDR3 is TGCAGTGCTAGAGGGGAAGTTCATAGCAATCAGCCCCAGCATTTT. Amino acids: CSARGEVHSNQPQHF.

This chain links TRBV6-5 with TRBJ2-1; no reliable D call. CDR1 and CDR2 (germline): MNHEY, SVGAGI. The V gene lost 2 bases and the J gene lost 10 bases, with 6 bases spanning the gap. The CDR3 is made up of 11 amino acids. CDR3 in DNA: TGTGCCAGCAGTTACCCCCCGGAGCAGTTCTTC. Its translation: CASSYPPEQFF.

The chain combines TRBV6-4 with TRBJ2-1; 16 bases align to TRBD2. Germline CDR1 and CDR2: MRHNA and SNTAGT. The CDR3 length is 15 residues. Germline trimming cut 8 bases from V and 7 bases from J; bases unmatched to any gene: 5. CDR3 DNA: TGTGCCAGCGCCCAGGGACTAGCGGGAGGGAATGAGCAGTTCTTC. It is translated as CASAQGLAGGNEQFF.